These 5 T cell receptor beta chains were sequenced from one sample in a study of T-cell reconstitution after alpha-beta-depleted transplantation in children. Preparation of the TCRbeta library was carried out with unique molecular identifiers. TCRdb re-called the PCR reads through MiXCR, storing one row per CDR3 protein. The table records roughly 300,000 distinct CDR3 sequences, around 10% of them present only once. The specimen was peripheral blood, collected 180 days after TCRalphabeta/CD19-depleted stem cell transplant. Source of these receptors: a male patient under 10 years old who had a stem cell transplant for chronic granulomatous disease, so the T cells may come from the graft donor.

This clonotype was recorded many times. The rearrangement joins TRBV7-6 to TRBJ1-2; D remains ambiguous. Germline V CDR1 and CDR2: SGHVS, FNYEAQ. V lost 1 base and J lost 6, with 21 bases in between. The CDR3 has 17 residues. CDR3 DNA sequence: TGTGCCAGCAGCTTAGTTCCTTCGGGCGAAAGCGGCCATGGCTACACCTTC. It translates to CASSLVPSGESGHGYTF.

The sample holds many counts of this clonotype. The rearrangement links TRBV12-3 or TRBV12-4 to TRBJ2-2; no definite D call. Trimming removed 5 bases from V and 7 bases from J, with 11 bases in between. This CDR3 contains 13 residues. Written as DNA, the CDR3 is TGTGCCAGCAGTCTCGGACCTCTCGGGGAGCTGTTTTTT. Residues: CASSLGPLGELFF.

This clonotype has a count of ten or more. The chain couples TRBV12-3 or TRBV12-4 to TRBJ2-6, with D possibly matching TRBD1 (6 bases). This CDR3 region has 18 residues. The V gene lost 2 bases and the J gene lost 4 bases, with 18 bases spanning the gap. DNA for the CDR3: TGTGCCAGCAGTTTAAGCTGGGGGCTGTTAACGGGGGCCAACGTCCTGACTTTC. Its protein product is CASSLSWGLLTGANVLTF.

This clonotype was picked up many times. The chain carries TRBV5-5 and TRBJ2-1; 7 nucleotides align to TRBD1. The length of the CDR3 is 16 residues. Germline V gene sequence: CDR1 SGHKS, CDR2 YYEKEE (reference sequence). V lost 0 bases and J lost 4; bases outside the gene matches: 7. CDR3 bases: TGTGCCAGCAGCTTGGATCAGGGGGTGAGATACAATGAGCAGTTCTTC. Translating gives CASSLDQGVRYNEQFF.

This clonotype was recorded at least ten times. In nucleotides, the CDR3 is TGCAGTGCTAGGCCAGGGGGGAACTTCGAGCAGTACTTC. Translated: CSARPGGNFEQYF. V is TRBV20-1 and J is TRBJ2-7, with a tentative D call TRBD1 (7 bases). In germline, CDR1 is DFQATT, CDR2 SNEGSKA (reference sequence). V was clipped by 3 bases and J by 6 bases, with 15 bases between them. The CDR3 extends over 13 amino acids.